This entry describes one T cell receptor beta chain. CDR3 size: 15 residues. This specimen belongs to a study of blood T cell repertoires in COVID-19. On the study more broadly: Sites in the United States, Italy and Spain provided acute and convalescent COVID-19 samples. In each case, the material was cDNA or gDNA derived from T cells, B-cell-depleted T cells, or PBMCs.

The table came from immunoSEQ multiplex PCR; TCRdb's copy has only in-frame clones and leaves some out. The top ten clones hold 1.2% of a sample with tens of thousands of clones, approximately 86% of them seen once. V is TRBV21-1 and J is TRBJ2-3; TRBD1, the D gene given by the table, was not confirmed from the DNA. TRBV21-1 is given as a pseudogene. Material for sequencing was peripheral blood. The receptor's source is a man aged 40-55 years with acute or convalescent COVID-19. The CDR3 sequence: CATDDRTPRTDTQYF. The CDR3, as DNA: TGTGCCACCGACGACAGGACCCCTCGCACAGATACGCAGTATTTT.